A single sample is the source of the 5 T cell receptor beta chains below, sequenced in a study of human T cells and chemical hapten exposure. Each CDR3 protein gets one entry after TCRdb re-called the RACE reads with MiXCR. The sample has around 110,000 distinct CDR3 sequences, about 12% seen once. Time point reported: patch test 1, 2 weeks after DPC sensitization. Treatment described: therapeutic diphenylcyclopropenone sensitization with weekly scalp DPC. The sequencing here drew on whole blood, taken in connection with sensitization to the hapten diphenylcyclopropenone (DPC). The receptors stem from a woman between 45 and 65 years old with alopecia areata. Some clones in this sample may be carry-over from other donors' samples.

This sequence joins TRBV18 and TRBJ2-2; 7 nucleotides agree with TRBD1. The V segment lost 5 bases and the J segment 0 bases; nucleotides outside the gene matches: 3. This CDR3 spans 15 amino acids. Per the germline V gene, CDR1 is KGHSH and CDR2 is LQKENI. CDR3 nucleotides: TGTGCCAGCTCAAGGGGACAGACGAACACCGGGGAGCTGTTTTTT. Its translation is CASSRGQTNTGELFF.

The chain has TRBV11-2 and TRBJ1-5, with TRBD1 as a possible D gene (5 bases). Per germline, CDR1 SGHAT and CDR2 FQNNGV. Trimming removed 1 base from V and 4 bases from J, with 14 bases in between. The CDR3 consists of 16 residues. The CDR3 reads CASSLGTGVPNQPQHF. The CDR3 DNA follows: TGTGCCAGCAGCTTAGGTACGGGGGTACCAAATCAGCCCCAGCATTTT.

There are many counts of this clonotype. This chain connects TRBV25-1 to TRBJ1-2; D is perhaps TRBD1 (6 bases). Trimming took 6 bases from V and 8 from J, leaving 10 bases between them. CDR3 length: 11 amino acids. Germline assignment: CDR1 MGHDK and CDR2 SYGVNS. This chain's CDR3 is CASRDSIGYTF. The CDR3 nucleotides are TGTGCCAGCAGGGACAGTATAGGCTACACCTTC.

The chain is built from TRBV4-3 and TRBJ2-2; D perhaps matches TRBD1 (6 bases). Germline lookup yields CDR1 LGHNA and CDR2 YSLEER. The CDR3 runs to 16 residues. V lost 1 base and J 0 bases, leaving 9 bases between the germline ends. This chain's CDR3 is CASSQGGGANTGELFF. For the CDR3, the DNA is TGCGCCAGCAGCCAAGGTGGGGGCGCGAACACCGGGGAGCTGTTTTTT.

This clonotype has at least ten counts. The junction shows a germline mismatch at one end, possibly a read error. The chain has TRBV11-2 and TRBJ2-7, with D possibly matching TRBD2 (5 bases). From germline, CDR1 is SGHAT and CDR2 FQNNGV. CDR3 size: 11 residues. The CDR3 nucleotides read TGTGCCAGCAGCTTACTAGGACTGGACCTTTTC. Translation: CASSLLGLDLF.